Listed below are T cell receptor beta chains from one sample, sequenced in a study of monozygotic twins with inflammatory bowel disease. Each CDR3 protein gets one entry in TCRdb, which reprocessed the 5' RACE reads and gives no DNA. The clone table shows over 110,000 distinct CDR3 sequences, with the ten largest holding 2% to 2.5%. The sample consisted of blood. These receptors all stem from a human donor with ulcerative colitis or Crohn's disease, or a healthy co-twin of an affected twin (not recorded which). Each CDR3 is given with its conserved first and last residue.

J gene	V gene	CDR3 protein
TRBJ1-1	TRBV5-1	CASAGTGGSTEAFF
TRBJ2-7	TRBV19	CASSMVEGLTYEQYF
TRBJ1-5	TRBV12-3/TRBV12-4	CASRLGRNQPQHF
TRBJ1-2	TRBV18	CASSNRQGDGYTF
TRBJ1-1	TRBV20-1	CSASEWVNTEAFF
TRBJ2-3	TRBV7-2	CASSPSIRTDTQHF
TRBJ2-5	TRBV20-1	CSAARGSGETQYF
TRBJ1-5	TRBV5-1	CASSLGDTPNQPQHF
TRBJ1-4	TRBV27	CASTISAGFNEKLFF
TRBJ1-6	TRBV9	CASSAGTGQAYNSPLHF
TRBJ2-2	TRBV6-2/TRBV6-3	CASSYLTGGDTGELFF
TRBJ1-2	TRBV18	CASSPPSNRALHGYTF
TRBJ1-2	TRBV30	CAWSVSGGQGGYTF
TRBJ1-1	TRBV5-6	CASSLDRPSAEAFF
TRBJ2-1	TRBV5-5	CASSPYINEDNEQFF